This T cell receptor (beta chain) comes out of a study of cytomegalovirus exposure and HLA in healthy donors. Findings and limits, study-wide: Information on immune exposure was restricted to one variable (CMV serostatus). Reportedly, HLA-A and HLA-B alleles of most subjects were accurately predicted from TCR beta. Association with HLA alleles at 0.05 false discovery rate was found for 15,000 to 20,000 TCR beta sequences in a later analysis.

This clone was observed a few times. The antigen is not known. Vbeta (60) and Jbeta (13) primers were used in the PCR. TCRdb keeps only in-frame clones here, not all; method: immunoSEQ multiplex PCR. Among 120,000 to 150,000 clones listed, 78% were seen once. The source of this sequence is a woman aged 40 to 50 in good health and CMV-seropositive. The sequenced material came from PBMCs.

CDR3 nucleotides: TGCGCCAGCAGCTCGACCGGACTAGCGGGAGGCGGGGCAGAGACCCAGTACTTC. Residues: CASSSTGLAGGGAETQYF. This sequence joins TRBV5-1 and TRBJ2-5; 14 nucleotides agree with TRBD2. Germline V gene lookup returns CDR1 SGHRS and CDR2 YFSETQ. J gave up 4 bases and V 3 bases, and 11 bases lay outside the gene matches. The CDR3 has 18 amino acids.